Listed here are 6 T cell receptor beta chains from one sample, sequenced in a study of a mutant IDH1 vaccine in newly diagnosed glioma. Time point denoted: baseline, week 1 (first vaccination visit). Indicated treatment: pre-vaccination baseline after standard-of-care therapy. Method: immunoSEQ multiplex PCR; TCRdb's copy keeps in-frame clones and lacks some. The table includes roughly 16,000 clones, around four fifths detected once. Sequencing was performed on PBMCs, taken from a glioma patient treated with radiotherapy, temozolomide or both. These TCRs come from a man between 40 and 49 years old with glioma.

The chain links TRBV5-4 to TRBJ2-1; the match to TRBD2 covers 14 bases. Germline CDR1 is SGHNT and CDR2 is YYREEE (reference sequence). V trimming: 3 bases; J trimming: 4 bases; junction bases outside the gene matches: 3. The CDR3 totals 16 residues. CDR3 sequence reads: CASSSWTSGRYNEQFF. The CDR3, as DNA: TGTGCCAGCAGCTCCTGGACTAGCGGGAGGTACAATGAGCAGTTCTTC.

This clone was counted only a few times. The chain combines TRBV5-6 with TRBJ1-5; D is unresolved. Germline CDR1 is SGHDT and CDR2 is YYEEEE. Trimming stripped 3 bases from V and 2 bases from J, with 12 bases between. The CDR3 contains 15 residues. The CDR3 nucleotides read TGTGCCAGCAGCTCCCTGAGGGAGGGCAATCAGCCCCAGCATTTT. Translation: CASSSLREGNQPQHF.

The rearrangement joins TRBV7-9 to TRBJ2-1; 10 nucleotides align to TRBD2. This CDR3 contains 15 residues. The V segment lost 4 bases and the J segment 10 bases; nucleotides outside the gene matches: 10. Looked up from germline, CDR1 is SEHNR and CDR2 is FQNEAQ (reference sequence). CDR3 sequence: CASSSLGLAGEEQFF. The CDR3 DNA reads TGTGCCAGCAGCTCGCTGGGGCTAGCGGGAGAAGAGCAGTTCTTC.

The chain couples TRBV7-9 to TRBJ2-1, with 14 bases matching TRBD2. The CDR3 spans 17 residues. The germline V gene has CDR1 SEHNR and CDR2 FQNEAQ (reference sequence). J was trimmed by 4 bases and V by 4 bases; bases with no gene match: 6. Here the CDR3 DNA reads TGTGCCAGCAGCTCTGGGACTAGCGGGAGAGCTTACAATGAGCAGTTCTTC. As protein: CASSSGTSGRAYNEQFF. The variable domain in full, completed from reference TRBV7-9 and TRBJ2-1, reads DTGVSQNPRHKITKRGQNVTFRCDPISEHNRLYWYRQTLGQGPEFLTYFQNEAQLEKSRLLSDRFSAERPKGSFSTLEIQRTEQGDSAMYLCASSSGTSGRAYNEQFFGPGTRLTVL.

The rearrangement uses TRBV28 and TRBJ1-2, with D uncertain. The CDR3 consists of 14 residues. Germline V gene sequence: CDR1 MDHEN, CDR2 SYDVKM. With 3 bases removed from V and 2 bases from J, the gap between germline ends came to 10 bases. CDR3 in amino acids: CASSFRVANYGYTF. Written as DNA, the CDR3 is TGTGCCAGCAGTTTCCGGGTGGCGAACTATGGCTACACCTTC.

This chain uses TRBV7-2 with TRBJ2-1; D is perhaps TRBD2 (6 bases). Looked up from germline, CDR1 is SGHTA and CDR2 is FQGNSA. V gave up 7 bases and J gave up 10 bases, with 20 bases separating them. This CDR3 is 14 amino acids long. CDR3 DNA sequence: TGTGCCAGCACCGTTCAGCTTATCGGGGGAGAGCAGTTCTTC. Encoded protein: CASTVQLIGGEQFF. Full variable domain (remainder filled in from reference TRBV7-2 and TRBJ2-1): GAGVSQSPSNKVTEKGKDVELRCDPISGHTALYWYRQSLGQGLEFLIYFQGNSAPDKSGLPSDRFSAERTGGSVSTLTIQRTQQEDSAVYLCASTVQLIGGEQFFGPGTRLTVL.